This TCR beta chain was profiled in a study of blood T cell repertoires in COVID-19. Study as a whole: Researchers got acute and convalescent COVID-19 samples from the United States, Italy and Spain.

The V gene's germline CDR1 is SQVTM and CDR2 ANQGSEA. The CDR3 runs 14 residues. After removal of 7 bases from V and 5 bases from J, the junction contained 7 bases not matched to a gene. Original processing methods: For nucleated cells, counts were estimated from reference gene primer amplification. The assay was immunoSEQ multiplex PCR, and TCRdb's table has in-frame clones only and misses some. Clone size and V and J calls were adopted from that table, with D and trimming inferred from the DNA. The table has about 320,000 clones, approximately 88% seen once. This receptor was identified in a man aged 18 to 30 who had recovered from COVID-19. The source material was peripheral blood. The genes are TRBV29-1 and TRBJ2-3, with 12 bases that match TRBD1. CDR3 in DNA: TGCAGCGCCCGGGACAGGGGGCATGGAGATACGCAGTATTTT. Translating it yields CSARDRGHGDTQYF.